The 25 T cell receptor beta chains reported below all come from one sample, sequenced in a study of regulatory T cells in long-lasting Graves disease. Documented time point: persistent/refractory GD, antithyroid drugs over 5 years with positive TRAb. TCR sequences were obtained from RNA taken from PBMCs. Sequencing libraries for TCR beta were prepared with iRepertoire HTBI primers and Arm-PCR of CDR3 regions. TCRdb re-called the multiplex PCR reads with MiXCR, one entry per CDR3 protein. The sample comprises approximately 400,000 distinct CDR3 sequences, around 24% of which are singletons, and about 27% rests with the top ten. The sample was peripheral blood mononuclear cells (PBMCs), taken when the disease was refractory, from a patient treated with antithyroid drugs. These receptors originate from a female donor with Graves disease.

There are a few counts of this clonotype. The chain is built from TRBV28 and TRBJ2-7; D call uncertain. The V and J ends lost 6 bases and 6 bases respectively, with 15 bases between them. Germline V gene lookup returns CDR1 MDHEN and CDR2 SYDVKM. The CDR3 extends over 13 amino acids. The CDR3 sequence is CASRRNLWGEQYF. The CDR3 bases are TGTGCCAGCAGGAGGAATCTTTGGGGCGAGCAGTACTTC.

This clonotype was picked up a small number of times. This likely came from a read error, as a far larger clone is one base away. The V and J genes are TRBV5-6 and TRBJ1-4; D remains ambiguous. The CDR3 has 14 residues. V was trimmed by 0 bases and J by 0 bases, leaving 3 bases between them. Germline V lookup: CDR1 SGHDT, CDR2 YYEEEE. In DNA, the CDR3 is TGTGCCAGCAGCTTGGTTGCAACTAATGAAAAACTGTTTTTT. Translation: CASSLVATNEKLFF.

In this sample, this clonotype turned up many times. The chain links TRBV7-2 to TRBJ2-7; 8 bases are shared with TRBD1. Trimming took 1 base from V and 3 from J; bases not matched to a gene: 5. Germline values: CDR1 SGHTA, CDR2 FQGNSA. The CDR3 covers 15 residues. The CDR3 region is CASSLGTGSYYEQYF. In DNA form, the CDR3 reads TGTGCCAGCAGCTTAGGGACAGGGTCCTACTACGAGCAGTACTTC.

V is TRBV25-1 and J is TRBJ2-2; 8 bases align to TRBD1. The CDR3 contains 16 residues. Germline lookup yields CDR1 MGHDK and CDR2 SYGVNS. V dropped 5 bases and J dropped 1; count of bases not matched to a gene: 6. CDR3 loop: CASSNHGTGNTGELFF. The DNA for the CDR3 is TGTGCCAGCAGTAATCACGGGACAGGGAACACCGGGGAGCTGTTTTTT. Full variable domain (missing parts from reference TRBV25-1 and TRBJ2-2): EADIYQTPRYLVIGTGKKITLECSQTMGHDKMYWYQQDPGMELHLIHYSYGVNSTEKGDLSSESTVSRIRTEHFPLTLESARPSHTSQYLCASSNHGTGNTGELFFGEGSRLTVL.

The count of this clonotype is one. This rearrangement joins TRBV19 to TRBJ2-3; tentatively, D is TRBD1 or TRBD2 (6 bases each). This CDR3 contains 12 residues. V lost 11 bases, J lost 3 bases, and 12 bases lay in between. Looked up from germline, CDR1 is LNHDA and CDR2 is SQIVND (reference sequence). CDR3 bases: TGTGCCGTAAGGGGGGATACAGATACGCAGTATTTT. As protein: CAVRGDTDTQYF.

This clonotype occurred a few times. V usage is TRBV19 and J usage is TRBJ1-1; D unclear. The V and J ends lost 3 bases and 1 base respectively, with 12 bases between them. The CDR3 is 15 residues long. Germline CDR1 and CDR2: LNHDA and SQIVND (reference sequence). The CDR3 region is CASSIAPAENTEAFF. The CDR3 region has the DNA TGTGCCAGTAGTATCGCTCCGGCAGAGAACACTGAAGCTTTCTTT. The full variable domain, its missing parts supplied by reference TRBV19 and TRBJ1-1, is DGGITQSPKYLFRKEGQNVTLSCEQNLNHDAMYWYRQDPGQGLRLIYYSQIVNDFQKGDIAEGYSVSREKKESFPLTVTSAQKNPTAFYLCASSIAPAENTEAFFGQGTRLTVV.

The chain uses TRBV5-1 and TRBJ2-5, with 7 nucleotides matching TRBD1. The V and J ends lost 4 bases and 0 bases, in that order; junction bases with no gene match: 9. Germline loops: CDR1 SGHRS, CDR2 YFSETQ. This CDR3 spans 16 amino acids. CDR3 nucleotides: TGCGCCAGCAGCAAGAAGCTCACAGGGGACCAAGAGACCCAGTACTTC. This sequence encodes CASSKKLTGDQETQYF.

This clonotype showed up many times. The V and J genes are TRBV12-3 or TRBV12-4 and TRBJ1-1; D unresolved. CDR3 size: 15 residues. V gave up 7 bases and J gave up 2 bases, with 17 bases separating them. Here the CDR3 reads CASIGEPRANTEAFF. DNA of the CDR3: TGTGCCAGCATTGGAGAGCCTCGGGCCAACACTGAAGCTTTCTTT.

This clonotype came up many times. This chain links TRBV20-1 with TRBJ1-1; D is ambiguous. The CDR3 covers 14 residues. Germline lookup yields CDR1 DFQATT and CDR2 SNEGSKA (reference sequence). The germline V and J ends were trimmed by 2 bases and 2 bases, with 12 bases remaining between them. In DNA, the CDR3 is TGCAGTGCTAGATCCATAAGCGTCAACACTGAAGCTTTCTTT. Translating it yields CSARSISVNTEAFF.

This clonotype was seen many times. The chain joins TRBV28 to TRBJ2-1, with 9 bases that match TRBD1. V lost 6 bases, J lost 3 bases, and 9 bases stayed unmatched. This CDR3 is built from 16 residues. CDR1 and CDR2 (germline): MDHEN, SYDVKM. The CDR3 DNA follows: TGTGCCAGCAGGAGGGACAGGGTAAGGCTCTACAATGAGCAGTTCTTC. Its protein product is CASRRDRVRLYNEQFF.

The V call is TRBV27, the J call TRBJ2-5; D ambiguous. Trimming shortened V by 7 bases and J by 1 base, and 13 bases separated the two germline ends. CDR1 is MNHEY and CDR2 is SMNVEV in the germline V gene (reference sequence). The CDR3 sequence is 14 residues long. CDR3 sequence (DNA): TGTGCCAGCAACCGCCGGCCCCTCCAAGAGACCCAGTACTTC. This sequence encodes CASNRRPLQETQYF.

The chain uses TRBV20-1 and TRBJ2-5, with 9 bases that match TRBD1. The germline gives CDR1 DFQATT, CDR2 SNEGSKA (reference sequence). This CDR3 has 16 amino acids. V was pared by 0 bases and J by 7 bases, with 12 bases of the junction left unmatched. CDR3 DNA: TGCAGTGCTAGAGATATTATGAGGGGACAGGGCCGGACCCAGTACTTC. It encodes CSARDIMRGQGRTQYF.

The V and J genes are TRBV12-3 or TRBV12-4 and TRBJ2-3; 7 bases are a match to TRBD1. V trimming: 3 bases; J trimming: 1 base; junction bases outside the gene matches: 4. The CDR3 totals 15 residues. CDR3 sequence (DNA): TGTGCCAGCAGTTTTGGGGACAGACGCACAGATACGCAGTATTTT. It specifies CASSFGDRRTDTQYF.

On this clonotype itself: This sequence may be a read error, since a much larger clone differs from it by one base. The rearrangement joins TRBV7-8 to TRBJ1-5, with D unresolved. CDR1 is SGHVS, CDR2 FQNEAQ, per germline. The CDR3 has 15 amino acids. CDR3 coding DNA: TGTACCAGCACCTCCGAACCGTGGAGCAATCAGCCCCAGCATTTT. Encoded protein: CTSTSEPWSNQPQHF.

V and J are TRBV12-5 and TRBJ1-1, with a weak D call TRBD1 (6 bases). Trimming cost V 5 bases and J 5 bases, with 9 bases left between them. Per germline, CDR1 LGHNT and CDR2 FRNRAP. The CDR3 contains 12 residues. The CDR3 region has the DNA TGTGCTAGTGGTCCCGACAGGACTGAAGCTTTCTTT. It codes for CASGPDRTEAFF.

This clonotype was seen repeatedly, ten times or more. V is TRBV28 and J is TRBJ1-2; a weak D match, TRBD1 (5 bases). V shed 3 bases and J shed 3 bases, with 14 bases lying between them. The CDR3 sequence is 15 residues long. CDR1 is MDHEN, CDR2 SYDVKM, per germline. For the CDR3, the DNA is TGTGCCAGCAGTTTCCTGGGACGGGAAGACTATGGCTACACCTTC. It is translated as CASSFLGREDYGYTF.

The table lists this clonotype with a few counts. The chain uses TRBV20-1 and TRBJ2-7; D is uncertain. V lost 2 bases and J lost 4, with 15 bases in between. Germline V gene sequence: CDR1 DFQATT, CDR2 SNEGSKA (reference sequence). The CDR3 has 14 residues. The DNA of the CDR3 is TGCAGTGCTAGACGGGCGGAAGGACCGTACGAGCAGTACTTC. This gives the protein CSARRAEGPYEQYF.

This clonotype came up a few times. The gene calls are TRBV30 and TRBJ2-2; maybe TRBD1 (6 bases). V lost 2 bases and J 2 bases, leaving 12 bases between the germline ends. The CDR3 length is 15 residues. In germline, CDR1 is GTSNPN, CDR2 SVGIG (reference sequence). The CDR3 nucleotides are TGTGCCTGGAGTAGACGGACAGTTAACACCGGGGAGCTGTTTTTT. Amino acids: CAWSRRTVNTGELFF.

Worth noting for this clonotype: Just one base apart from a much larger clone, this may be a read error. The chain combines TRBV15 with TRBJ1-1; D gene uncertain. The CDR3 sequence is 15 residues long. Germline CDR1 is LNHNV and CDR2 is YYDKDF (reference sequence). In nucleotides, the CDR3 is TGTGCCACCAGCAGAGTGGCAGGCCCGAACGCTGAAGCTTTCTTT. Translated, it gives CATSRVAGPNAEAFF.

The chain uses TRBV19 and TRBJ2-7, with D maybe TRBD1 (6 bases). The CDR3 totals 14 residues. V was trimmed by 2 bases and J by 0 bases, leaving 8 bases between them. Germline V gives CDR1 LNHDA, CDR2 SQIVND (reference sequence). In DNA form, the CDR3 reads TGTGCCAGTAGTATAATGGACAGCTCCTACGAGCAGTACTTC. It specifies CASSIMDSSYEQYF. Full variable domain (rest looked up from reference TRBV19 and TRBJ2-7): DGGITQSPKYLFRKEGQNVTLSCEQNLNHDAMYWYRQDPGQGLRLIYYSQIVNDFQKGDIAEGYSVSREKKESFPLTVTSAQKNPTAFYLCASSIMDSSYEQYFGPGTRLTVT.

This clonotype was recorded a few times. The V and J genes are TRBV29-1 and TRBJ2-4, with D unclear. CDR3 length: 14 amino acids. V lost 1 base to trimming and J lost 0 bases, with 7 bases between them. Germline assignment: CDR1 SQVTM and CDR2 ANQGSEA. CDR3 coding DNA: TGCAGCGTTGAAGGGGTAGTAGCCAAAAACATTCAGTACTTC. Translating gives CSVEGVVAKNIQYF.

The chain is built from TRBV7-9 and TRBJ2-7; 9 bases agree with TRBD1. The CDR3 sequence is 14 residues long. V gave up 11 bases and J gave up 3 bases; unmatched junction bases: 11. Germline V gives CDR1 SEHNR, CDR2 FQNEAQ (reference sequence). The CDR3 protein is CAVGAGTGSYEQYF. The CDR3 nucleotides read TGTGCCGTTGGGGCCGGGACAGGGAGCTACGAGCAGTACTTC.

Points on this clonotype: Compared with germline, one end of the junction differs, possibly owing to a read error. The J gene is TRBJ2-7, the V gene TRBV4-3; D assignment may be TRBD1 or TRBD2 (5 bases each). The CDR3 has 12 residues. CDR1 and CDR2 from the germline V gene are LGHNA and YSLEER. The CDR3 DNA sequence: TGCGCCAGCAGCCAAGAAGGGGCAACACGGGGCTTC. Encoded protein: CASSQEGATRGF.

The V call is TRBV4-3, the J call TRBJ2-2; D gene unclear. Germline CDR1 LGHNA, CDR2 YSLEER. CDR3 length: 15 amino acids. Trimming removed 1 base at V and 3 bases at J, with 9 bases between. CDR3 sequence (DNA): TGCGCCAGCAGCCAAGTCGTGTCCTACACCGGGGAGCTGTTTTTT. Translated, it gives CASSQVVSYTGELFF.

This clonotype was counted many times. V and J are TRBV7-2 and TRBJ1-2; D possibly corresponds to TRBD1 (5 bases). This CDR3 region has 14 residues. Germline-derived CDR1 and CDR2 are SGHTA and FQGNSA. The germline V and J ends were trimmed by 5 bases and 4 bases, with 14 bases remaining between them. The CDR3 sequence: CASSPSQGGYGYTF. CDR3 sequence (DNA): TGTGCCAGCAGCCCTAGCCAGGGAGGCTATGGCTACACCTTC.